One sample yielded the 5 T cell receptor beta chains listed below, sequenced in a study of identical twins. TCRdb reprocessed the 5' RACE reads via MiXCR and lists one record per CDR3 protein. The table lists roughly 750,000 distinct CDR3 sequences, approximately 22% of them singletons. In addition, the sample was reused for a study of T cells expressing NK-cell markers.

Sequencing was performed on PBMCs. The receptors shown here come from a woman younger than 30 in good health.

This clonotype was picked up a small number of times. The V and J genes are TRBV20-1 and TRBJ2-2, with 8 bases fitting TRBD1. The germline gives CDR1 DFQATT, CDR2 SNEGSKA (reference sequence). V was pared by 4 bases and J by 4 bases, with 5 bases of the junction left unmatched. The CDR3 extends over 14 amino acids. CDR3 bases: TGCAGTGCTATCCGGGACAGGCGCACCGGGGAGCTGTTTTTT. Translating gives CSAIRDRRTGELFF.

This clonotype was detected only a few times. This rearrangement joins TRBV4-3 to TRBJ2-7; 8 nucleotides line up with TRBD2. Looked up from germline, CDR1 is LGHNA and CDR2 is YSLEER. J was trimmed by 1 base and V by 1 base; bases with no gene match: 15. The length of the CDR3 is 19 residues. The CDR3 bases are TGCGCCAGCAGCCAAGTCTGGCGGGAGGTCGACTCATTGTCCTACGAGCAGTACTTC. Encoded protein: CASSQVWREVDSLSYEQYF.

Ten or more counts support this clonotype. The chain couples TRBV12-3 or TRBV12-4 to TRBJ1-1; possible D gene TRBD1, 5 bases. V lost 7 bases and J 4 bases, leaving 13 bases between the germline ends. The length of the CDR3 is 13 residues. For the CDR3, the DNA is TGTGCCAGCACCCAGGCGGGGACCACTGAAGCTTTCTTT. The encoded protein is CASTQAGTTEAFF.

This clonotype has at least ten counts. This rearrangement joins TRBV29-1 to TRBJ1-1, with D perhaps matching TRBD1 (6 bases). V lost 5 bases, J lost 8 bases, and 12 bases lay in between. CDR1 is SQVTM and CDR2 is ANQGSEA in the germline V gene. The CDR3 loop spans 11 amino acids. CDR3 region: CSVHQGPEAFF. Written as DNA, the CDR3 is TGCAGCGTTCATCAGGGGCCCGAAGCTTTCTTT. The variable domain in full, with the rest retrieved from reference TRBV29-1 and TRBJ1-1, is SAVISQKPSRDICQRGTSLTIQCQVDSQVTMMFWYRQQPGQSLTLIATANQGSEATYESGFVIDKFPISRPNLTFSTLTVSNMSPEDSSIYLCSVHQGPEAFFGQGTRLTVV.

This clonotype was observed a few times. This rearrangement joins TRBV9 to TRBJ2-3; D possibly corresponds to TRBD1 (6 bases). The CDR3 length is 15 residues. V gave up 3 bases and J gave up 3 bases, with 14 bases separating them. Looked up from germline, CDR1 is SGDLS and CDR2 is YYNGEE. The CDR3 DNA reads TGTGCCAGCAGCGCCACCGGGACATGGACAGATACGCAGTATTTT. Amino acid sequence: CASSATGTWTDTQYF.